The 20 T cell receptor beta chains reported below all come from one sample, sequenced in a study of CD8+CD57+ T cells in acquired aplastic anemia. It was genomic DNA that served as the template for profiling TCR beta VDJ and CDR3. TCRdb recomputed calls from the reads with MiXCR, one row per CDR3 protein. This repertoire shows some 130,000 distinct CDR3 sequences, over 45% found once; its top ten account for about 2.3%. Sample: sorted CD4+, CD8+, or CD8+CD57+ T cells (not recorded which) from PBMCs. The receptors originated from a human donor in good health, serving as a control.

Points on this clonotype: Germline is not matched at one junction end, which may reflect a read error. V is TRBV20-1 and J is TRBJ1-6; D is undetermined. Per the germline V gene, CDR1 is DFQATT and CDR2 is SNEGSKA (reference sequence). The CDR3 is 15 residues long. The CDR3 spells CSSRVVADGGGALHF. CDR3 nucleotide sequence: TGCAGTTCTAGAGTTGTCGCAGACGGCGGTGGGGCCCTCCACTTT.

This chain connects TRBV25-1 to TRBJ1-2; 9 nucleotides agree with TRBD1. The germline gives CDR1 MGHDK, CDR2 SYGVNS. The CDR3 loop spans 14 amino acids. The J segment lost 6 bases and the V segment lost 2 bases, leaving 4 bases of the junction unmatched. CDR3 protein: CASSERTGGDGYTF. CDR3 nucleotide sequence: TGTGCCAGCAGTGAAAGAACAGGGGGCGATGGCTACACCTTC.

The chain uses TRBV20-1 and TRBJ1-2; TRBD1 is a possible D gene (6 bases). The CDR3 runs 14 residues. CDR1 is DFQATT, CDR2 SNEGSKA, per germline (reference sequence). The V and J ends lost 3 bases and 3 bases respectively, with 14 bases between them. The CDR3 nucleotides read TGCAGTGCTAGGGCAGGGGATACTTACTATGGCTACACCTTC. This encodes CSARAGDTYYGYTF.

The rearrangement links TRBV2 to TRBJ1-1, with D perhaps TRBD1 (6 bases). The V and J ends lost 4 bases and 1 base respectively, with 10 bases between them. Germline V gene sequence: CDR1 SNHLY, CDR2 FYNNEI. The CDR3 has 14 residues. CDR3 sequence reads: CASSVKGGNTEAFF. CDR3 nucleotide sequence: TGTGCCAGCAGTGTAAAAGGGGGGAACACTGAAGCTTTCTTT. Combining the CDR3 with reference TRBV2 and TRBJ1-1 gives the whole variable domain EPEVTQTPSHQVTQMGQEVILRCVPISNHLYFYWYRQILGQKVEFLVSFYNNEISEKSEIFDDQFSVERPDGSNFTLKIRSTKLEDSAMYFCASSVKGGNTEAFFGQGTRLTVV.

The chain combines TRBV7-9 with TRBJ1-2; 10 positions match TRBD1. Germline CDR1 is SEHNR and CDR2 is FQNEAQ (reference sequence). The CDR3 extends over 14 amino acids. After removal of 8 bases from V and 4 bases from J, the junction contained 7 bases not matched to a gene. CDR3 amino acids: CASLRTGGGYGYTF. Written as DNA, the CDR3 is TGTGCCAGCTTACGGACAGGGGGAGGCTATGGCTACACCTTC.

The chain recombines TRBV20-1 with TRBJ2-3; no clear D. This CDR3 is 14 amino acids long. Germline assignment: CDR1 DFQATT and CDR2 SNEGSKA (reference sequence). Trimming shortened V by 1 base and J by 1 base, and 9 bases separated the two germline ends. CDR3 coding DNA: TGCAGTGCTAGAGTTCCGGGCGGCACAGATACGCAGTATTTT. It yields the protein CSARVPGGTDTQYF.

This rearrangement joins TRBV19 to TRBJ2-7; the D gene is possibly TRBD1 (7 bases). The V end was cut by 6 bases, the J end by 3 bases, with 15 bases between. Germline CDR1 LNHDA, CDR2 SQIVND (reference sequence). This CDR3 is 14 amino acids long. CDR3 residues: CASSWSGGIYEQYF. For the CDR3, the DNA is TGTGCCAGTAGCTGGTCAGGGGGGATCTACGAGCAGTACTTC.

This chain links TRBV20-1 with TRBJ2-1; 13 nucleotides align to TRBD2. This CDR3 contains 14 residues. With 4 bases clipped from V and 9 bases from J, the junction kept 6 bases outside the gene matches. CDR1 and CDR2 from the germline V gene are DFQATT and SNEGSKA (reference sequence). In nucleotides, the CDR3 is TGCAGTGCTATAACTAGCGGGGGGGAGAGTGAGCAGTTCTTC. Protein sequence: CSAITSGGESEQFF.

V is TRBV30 and J is TRBJ1-2, with 10 nucleotides matching TRBD1. The CDR3 length is 16 residues. Per the germline V gene, CDR1 is GTSNPN and CDR2 is SVGIG (reference sequence). Unmatched junction bases numbered 13, after V lost 4 bases and J lost 5 bases. This CDR3 reads CAWNPRQGALLYGYTF. The CDR3 coding sequence is TGTGCCTGGAATCCGCGACAGGGGGCCCTCCTTTATGGCTACACCTTC.

V usage is TRBV20-1 and J usage is TRBJ2-5; 11 bases are shared with TRBD2. This CDR3 has 14 amino acids. Losses at the gene ends were 5 bases for V and 5 bases for J; bases not matched to a gene: 7. Germline loops: CDR1 DFQATT, CDR2 SNEGSKA (reference sequence). The CDR3 DNA is TGCAGTGCTGCTCCCGGGACTAGCGGTGAGACCCAGTACTTC. It specifies CSAAPGTSGETQYF.

This rearrangement joins TRBV29-1 to TRBJ2-7, with TRBD1 matching over 7 bases. V shed 4 bases and J 5 bases; nucleotides not matched to a gene: 5. Germline assignment: CDR1 SQVTM and CDR2 ANQGSEA. There are 12 residues in the CDR3. CDR3 sequence: CSVGQGFNEQYF. For the CDR3, the DNA is TGCAGCGTTGGACAGGGATTCAACGAGCAGTACTTC.

In its sample, this clonotype was seen once. This rearrangement joins TRBV11-1 to TRBJ2-5; possible D gene TRBD1, 6 bases. This CDR3 has 17 amino acids. CDR1 and CDR2 from the germline V gene are SGHAT and FQDESV (reference sequence). Trimming stripped 5 bases from V and 5 bases from J, with 24 bases between. CDR3 DNA: TGTGCCAGCAGCCCCACCCCACAGGGTGGCTCGGGGGAGACCCAGTACTTC. Translation: CASSPTPQGGSGETQYF.

With respect to this clonotype: A much larger clone lies one base from this, so it may be a read error. The V call is TRBV6-5, the J call TRBJ1-1, with 7 nucleotides matching TRBD1. In germline, CDR1 is MNHEY, CDR2 SVGAGI. The CDR3 runs 14 residues. Here the CDR3 DNA reads TGTGCCAGCAGTGGCCAACAGGGGAACACTGAAGCTTCCTTT. Its protein product is CASSGQQGNTEASF.

The V gene is TRBV29-1, the J gene TRBJ1-1; D gene ambiguous. The CDR3 spans 13 residues. V shed 6 bases and J shed 1 base, with 12 bases lying between them. Germline assignment: CDR1 SQVTM and CDR2 ANQGSEA. CDR3 region: CSVPPDSNTEAFF. CDR3 nucleotide sequence: TGCAGCGTCCCCCCGGATTCGAACACTGAAGCTTTCTTT.

In this sample, this clonotype turned up many times. This sequence joins TRBV6-1 and TRBJ2-7, with TRBD2 as a possible D gene (6 bases). Germline-derived CDR1 and CDR2 are MNHNS and SASEGT. The germline V and J ends were trimmed by 8 bases and 6 bases, with 17 bases remaining between them. The CDR3 has 13 residues. Here the CDR3 reads CASRGGEVGEQYF. The CDR3 nucleotides are TGTGCCAGCCGCGGAGGGGAGGTAGGCGAGCAGTACTTC.

The V gene is TRBV11-1, the J gene TRBJ2-3; 9 bases agree with TRBD2. V lost 5 bases and J lost 1; bases outside the gene matches: 4. The CDR3 extends over 15 amino acids. Germline-derived CDR1 and CDR2 are SGHAT and FQDESV (reference sequence). For the CDR3, the DNA is TGTGCCAGCAGCCGAGCGGGGGGACGCACAGATACGCAGTATTTT. Protein sequence: CASSRAGGRTDTQYF. The whole variable domain, remainder taken from reference TRBV11-1 and TRBJ2-3, is EAEVAQSPRYKITEKSQAVAFWCDPISGHATLYWYRQILGQGPELLVQFQDESVVDDSQLPKDRFSAERLKGVDSTLKIQPAELGDSAMYLCASSRAGGRTDTQYFGPGTRLTVL.

The chain links TRBV10-1 to TRBJ2-1; no definite D call. Looked up from germline, CDR1 is WNHNN and CDR2 is SYGVQD (reference sequence). The germline V and J ends were trimmed by 5 bases and 3 bases, with 8 bases remaining between them. This CDR3 contains 13 residues. CDR3 coding DNA: TGCGCCAGCAGTCTCACTGACTACAATGAGCAGTTCTTC. Amino acid sequence: CASSLTDYNEQFF.

The sample holds many counts of this clonotype. The chain joins TRBV11-2 to TRBJ2-7, with D perhaps TRBD1 or TRBD2 (7 bases each). The CDR3 loop spans 15 amino acids. Germline values: CDR1 SGHAT, CDR2 FQNNGV. Trimming pared 1 base from V and 7 bases from J, leaving 17 bases between. CDR3 bases: TGTGCCAGCAGCTTAGTCTCCCAGGGGGGGGGTGAGCAGTACTTC. Translated: CASSLVSQGGGEQYF. Full variable domain (outside the CDR3, taken from reference TRBV11-2 and TRBJ2-7): EAGVAQSPRYKIIEKRQSVAFWCNPISGHATLYWYQQILGQGPKLLIQFQNNGVVDDSQLPKDRFSAERLKGVDSTLKIQPAKLEDSAVYLCASSLVSQGGGEQYFGPGTRLTVT.

This chain connects TRBV10-1 to TRBJ1-6; no clear D. CDR1 and CDR2 from the germline V gene are WNHNN and SYGVQD (reference sequence). The CDR3 spans 14 residues. With 6 bases removed from V and 6 bases from J, the gap between germline ends came to 12 bases. The CDR3 nucleotides read TGCGCCAGCAGCGGACCGACAATTAATTCACCCCTCCACTTT. Protein sequence: CASSGPTINSPLHF.

This chain uses TRBV6-1 with TRBJ2-1; TRBD2 agrees at 11 bases. The CDR3 is 15 residues long. Unmatched junction bases numbered 13, after V lost 6 bases and J lost 12 bases. Germline-derived CDR1 and CDR2 are MNHNS and SASEGT. CDR3 nucleotides: TGTGCCAGCAGACCACTGACTAGCGGGGTTGAGTGGCAGTTCTTC. Protein sequence: CASRPLTSGVEWQFF.